The sample holds a few counts of the clone carrying this TCR beta chain. Antigen specificity is unknown. One entry per CDR3 protein results from TCRdb running MiXCR on the 5' RACE reads. The repertoire consists of 150,000 to 200,000 distinct CDR3 sequences, with around 8.5% occurring once and the leading ten covering 35% to 40%. The data derive from a study of T cells after yellow fever vaccination. Study results and limitations: CD4 and CD8 compartments shared a small share of clonotypes, likely from convergent recombination. The bulk population could contribute abundant contaminating clonotypes to FACS-sorted repertoires. Post-booster repertoires contained most primary-vaccination clones again (about 95% CD4, approximately 86% CD8).

V gave up 7 bases and J gave up 0 bases, with 14 bases separating them. CDR1 and CDR2 from the germline V gene are SGHKS and YYEKEE (reference sequence). The CDR3 has 15 residues. This clonotype originated in a man younger than 35 who received the YFV17D yellow fever vaccine. This specimen was CD8+ T cells sorted from PBMCs, taken 45 days after the yellow fever booster vaccination. The gene calls are TRBV5-5 and TRBJ2-1, with unresolved D. CDR3 bases: TGTGCCAGCGCCGGCTATTTTAGCTCCTACAATGAGCAGTTCTTC. Translation: CASAGYFSSYNEQFF.